This is a list of T cell receptor beta chains from one sample in a study of T-cell memory formation after mild COVID-19. Each CDR3 protein gets one entry after TCRdb re-called the 5' RACE reads with MiXCR. The data contain about 360,000 distinct CDR3 sequences, approximately 15% of them singletons. The sequencing sample was made of PBMCs or a T cell subset sorted from them (not recorded which). Receptors originate from a young man who had mild COVID-19 (a few samples of this study predate the infection). Cell type and time point are not known. CDR3s include the opening cysteine and the closing phenylalanine or tryptophan. The D gene is left open where the match is weak. Size values are once, few and many counts, or a class for expanded clones, and some rows have none.

abundance,j_gene,v_gene,d_gene,CDR3aa,CDR3nt
few,TRBJ2-4,TRBV15,.,CATSRDPFGPTAKNIQYF,TGTGCCACCAGCAGAGATCCGTTCGGGCCAACAGCCAAAAACATTCAGTACTTC
.,TRBJ2-3,TRBV6-2/TRBV6-3,TRBD2,CASSYPWTSGDTDTQYF,TGTGCCAGCAGTTACCCCTGGACTAGCGGGGACACAGATACGCAGTATTTT
.,TRBJ2-1,TRBV25-1,.,CASSLGVRGQFF,TGTGCCAGCAGCCTGGGAGTACGAGGGCAGTTCTTC
.,TRBJ2-5,TRBV5-5,.,CASSAPNSWGLGETQYF,TGTGCCAGCAGCGCACCCAACTCATGGGGCCTGGGGGAGACCCAGTACTTC
.,TRBJ2-6,TRBV4-1,TRBD1,CASSQPLRGRSIYVLTF,TGCGCCAGCAGCCAGCCTTTGAGGGGGCGAAGTATATACGTCCTGACTTTC
few,TRBJ2-3,TRBV5-1,TRBD2,CASSLPGLAGDTQYF,TGCGCCAGCAGTTTGCCGGGACTAGCTGGCGATACGCAGTATTTT
few,TRBJ1-1,TRBV12-3/TRBV12-4,.,CASVVGTLLNTEAFF,TGTGCCAGCGTCGTCGGGACTCTACTGAACACTGAAGCTTTCTTT
.,TRBJ2-1,TRBV5-1,TRBD1,CASSAGQTGDKVNEQFF,TGCGCCAGCAGCGCCGGACAGACAGGGGACAAGGTCAATGAGCAGTTCTTC
.,TRBJ1-1,TRBV11-2,.,CASSGKKAFF,TGTGCCAGCAGCGGCAAAAAAGCTTTCTTT
few,TRBJ2-3,TRBV27,TRBD2,CASSLSSGGPTDTQYF,TGTGCCAGCAGTTTATCGAGCGGGGGGCCCACAGATACGCAGTATTTT
few,TRBJ2-7,TRBV6-5,.,CASSYSRGLYEQYF,TGTGCCAGCAGTTACTCTAGGGGCCTCTACGAGCAGTACTTC
.,TRBJ2-5,TRBV5-6,.,CASSLDRQEETQYF,TGTGCCAGCAGCTTGGACCGACAGGAAGAGACCCAGTACTTC
.,TRBJ1-4,TRBV6-5,.,CASSQDPVTNEKLFF,TGTGCCAGCAGTCAGGACCCGGTAACTAATGAAAAACTGTTTTTT
many,TRBJ2-1,TRBV5-1,.,CASSGTGSYNEQFF,TGCGCCAGCTCAGGGACCGGATCCTACAATGAGCAGTTCTTC
few,TRBJ1-3,TRBV4-3,.,CASSQDLRNTIYF,TGCGCCAGCAGCCAAGATTTGAGGAACACCATATATTTT